This is a list of T cell receptor beta chains from one sample in a study of cytomegalovirus exposure and HLA in healthy donors. The repertoire was sequenced with immunoSEQ multiplex PCR; TCRdb's copy has only in-frame clones and lacks some. Of roughly 93,000 clones listed, about four fifths are singletons. The sequenced sample consisted of PBMCs. The receptors were sampled from a human donor in good health. Each CDR3 is given with its conserved first and last residue. Each record gives: CDR3 length, D gene, J gene, clone size, V gene, CDR3 protein, CDR3 DNA. The D gene is left open where the match is weak. Clone sizes are given selectively: once, few, many, or a class where the clone is expanded.

14 | TRBD1 | TRBJ1-2 | NA | TRBV19 | CASSITGGNYGYTF | TGTGCCAGTAGTATTACAGGGGGTAACTATGGCTACACCTTC
15 | TRBD1 | TRBJ1-3 | NA | TRBV5-1 | CASSSDRGRGNTIYF | TGCGCCAGCAGCTCCGACAGGGGTCGTGGAAACACCATATATTTT
15 | NA | TRBJ2-1 | few | TRBV5-4 | CASSALTRNYNEQFF | TGTGCCAGCAGCGCGCTTACTAGAAACTACAATGAGCAGTTCTTC
13 | TRBD1 | TRBJ2-1 | NA | TRBV19 | CASRLDRDDEQFF | TGTGCCAGTAGGCTAGACAGGGACGATGAGCAGTTCTTC
14 | NA | TRBJ2-2 | NA | TRBV18 | CASSGILNTGELFF | TGTGCCAGCTCAGGCATCCTGAACACCGGGGAGCTGTTTTTT
13 | NA | TRBJ1-3 | once | TRBV6-1 | CASSDGSGNTIYF | TGTGCCAGCAGTGACGGCTCTGGAAACACCATATATTTT
14 | NA | TRBJ1-4 | NA | TRBV5-4 | CASSRDLGDEKLFF | TGTGCCAGCAGCCGGGACTTAGGAGATGAAAAACTGTTTTTT
14 | NA | TRBJ2-7 | few | TRBV6-1 | CASSSQGSSYEQYF | TGTGCCAGCAGTTCTCAGGGAAGCTCCTACGAGCAGTACTTC
14 | TRBD1 | TRBJ1-5 | NA | TRBV19 | CASSRGTGGQPQHF | TGTGCCAGTAGTAGGGGGACAGGGGGTCAGCCCCAGCATTTT
17 | TRBD1 | TRBJ2-5 | few | TRBV5-4 | CASSLAEGTGGFETQYF | TGTGCCAGCAGCTTGGCAGAGGGGACAGGGGGTTTCGAGACCCAGTACTTC
12 | NA | TRBJ1-5 | NA | TRBV10-3 | CAISPSNQPQHF | TGTGCCATCAGCCCGAGCAATCAGCCCCAGCATTTT
15 | NA | TRBJ2-1 | NA | TRBV5-1 | CASSLDYQSYNEQFF | TGCGCCAGCAGCTTGGACTACCAGTCCTACAATGAGCAGTTCTTC
14 | TRBD1 | TRBJ2-2 | NA | TRBV7-9 | CASSFRTGAGELFF | TGTGCCAGCAGCTTTCGGACAGGGGCCGGGGAGCTGTTTTTT
14 | TRBD1 | TRBJ1-2 | NA | TRBV6-5 | CASSYSQGVYGYTF | TGTGCCAGCAGTTACTCCCAGGGGGTCTATGGCTACACCTTC
12 | NA | TRBJ1-5 | NA | TRBV10-1 | CASSEFGQPQHF | TGCGCCAGCAGTGAGTTCGGTCAGCCCCAGCATTTT
14 | TRBD2 | TRBJ2-4 | NA | TRBV5-1 | CASSREGYESIQYF | TGCGCCAGCAGCCGGGAGGGGTACGAAAGCATTCAGTACTTC
16 | TRBD2 | TRBJ2-7 | NA | TRBV15 | CATSRGGLAGGYEQYF | TGTGCCACCAGCAGAGGAGGACTAGCGGGAGGCTACGAGCAGTACTTC
15 | NA | TRBJ2-2 | NA | TRBV5-1 | CASSLGILGTGELFF | TGCGCCAGCAGCCTCGGGATCCTCGGCACCGGGGAGCTGTTTTTT
17 | TRBD1 | TRBJ1-6 | few | TRBV7-9 | CASSLVGTGGTGSPLHF | TGTGCCAGCAGCTTAGTTGGGACAGGGGGTACGGGCTCACCCCTCCACTTT
15 | NA | TRBJ1-6 | NA | TRBV4-1 | CASSHPGLGESPLHF | TGCGCCAGCAGCCACCCAGGGCTAGGGGAATCACCCCTCCACTTT
14 | TRBD1 | TRBJ1-2 | NA | TRBV5-1 | CASSLGTGAEGYTF | TGCGCCAGCAGCTTGGGGACAGGGGCTGAAGGCTACACCTTC
16 | TRBD2 | TRBJ2-4 | NA | TRBV19 | CASSIDYPGGKNIQYF | TGTGCCAGTAGTATCGATTACCCGGGGGGCAAAAACATTCAGTACTTC
16 | TRBD1 | TRBJ1-2 | NA | TRBV5-1 | CASSLGTGAANYGYTF | TGCGCCAGCAGCTTGGGGACAGGGGCGGCTAACTATGGCTACACCTTC
12 | NA | TRBJ1-2 | few | TRBV30 | CAWSEEAGGYTF | TGTGCCTGGAGTGAGGAAGCGGGTGGCTACACCTTC
16 | TRBD1 | TRBJ2-2 | few | TRBV19 | CASSDTGGWDTGELFF | TGTGCCAGTAGTGATACAGGGGGCTGGGACACCGGGGAGCTGTTTTTT
15 | NA | TRBJ2-2 | NA | TRBV7-2 | CASSSRGGMTGELFF | TGTGCCAGCAGCTCCCGAGGCGGCATGACCGGGGAGCTGTTTTTT
12 | TRBD1 | TRBJ1-1 | NA | TRBV5-1 | CASSLGQGEAFF | TGCGCCAGCAGCTTGGGACAGGGCGAAGCTTTCTTT
15 | NA | TRBJ1-5 | NA | TRBV19 | CASSIDSTAYQPQHF | TGTGCCAGTAGTATAGACTCGACAGCCTATCAGCCCCAGCATTTT
19 | TRBD2 | TRBJ2-7 | NA | TRBV7-9 | CASSDGTLGIAGVSYEQYF | TGTGCCAGCAGCGACGGGACGCTTGGGATAGCGGGAGTATCCTACGAGCAGTACTTC
16 | NA | TRBJ2-1 | NA | TRBV7-6 | CASSLRRGTSYNEQFF | TGTGCCAGCAGCTTACGACGGGGAACGTCCTACAATGAGCAGTTCTTC
14 | TRBD2 | TRBJ2-1 | few | TRBV2 | CASSDIGGACVGVF | TGTGCCAGCAGTGACATCGGGGGGGCCTGTGTAGGGGTCTTC
15 | TRBD2 | TRBJ2-3 | NA | TRBV7-2 | CASTASSGSTDTQYF | TGTGCCAGCACCGCCTCTAGCGGAAGCACAGATACGCAGTATTTT
13 | NA | TRBJ1-1 | NA | TRBV6-1 | CAISGEANTEAFF | TGTGCCATTTCCGGGGAGGCGAACACTGAAGCTTTCTTT
14 | NA | TRBJ1-4 | NA | TRBV10-3 | CAISDGQGNEKLFF | TGTGCCATCAGTGATGGGCAGGGGAATGAAAAACTGTTTTTT
16 | NA | TRBJ2-7 | NA | TRBV4-3 | CASSQGLQGVTYEQYF | TGCGCCAGCAGCCAAGGGTTACAGGGTGTTACCTACGAGCAGTACTTC
12 | TRBD1 | TRBJ1-1 | once | TRBV7-9 | CSSSLDRVEAFF | TGTTCCAGCAGCTTAGACAGGGTGGAAGCTTTCTTT
14 | NA | TRBJ1-2 | few | TRBV5-4 | CASSLQAMAYGYTF | TGTGCCAGCAGCCTTCAGGCCATGGCCTATGGCTACACCTTC
15 | TRBD2 | TRBJ2-2 | NA | TRBV30 | CAWSGGRAGTGELFF | TGTGCCTGGAGTGGTGGGAGGGCCGGAACCGGGGAGCTGTTTTTT
13 | TRBD1 | TRBJ2-7 | NA | TRBV13 | CASSVYRGYEQYF | TGTGCCAGCAGCGTATACAGGGGCTACGAGCAGTACTTC
16 | NA | TRBJ2-6 | NA | TRBV25-1 | CASSARVKTGANVLTF | TGTGCCAGCAGTGCCAGGGTTAAAACTGGGGCCAACGTCCTGACTTTC
16 | TRBD1 | TRBJ2-1 | NA | TRBV29-1 | CSVEEIRDRQYNEQFF | TGCAGCGTTGAAGAAATCCGGGACAGACAATACAATGAGCAGTTCTTC
16 | TRBD2 | TRBJ2-3 | NA | TRBV9 | CASSVVNGRGPDTQYF | TGTGCCAGCAGCGTAGTAAACGGGAGGGGCCCAGATACGCAGTATTTT
15 | NA | TRBJ1-4 | NA | TRBV10-2 | CASRYSWTTNEKLFF | TGCGCCAGCAGGTACAGCTGGACAACTAATGAAAAACTGTTTTTT
13 | NA | TRBJ2-3 | NA | TRBV5-1 | CASSRLGPDTQYF | TGCGCCAGCAGTCGTCTGGGCCCAGATACGCAGTATTTT
16 | NA | TRBJ1-4 | once | TRBV4-3 | CASSPRGRGGNEKLFF | TGCGCCAGCAGCCCCCGGGGGAGGGGAGGTAATGAAAAACTGTTTTTT
14 | NA | TRBJ2-7 | NA | TRBV7-8 | CASSLKAGIYEQYF | TGTGCCAGCAGCTTAAAGGCGGGAATATACGAGCAGTACTTC
14 | NA | TRBJ2-7 | NA | TRBV6-5 | CASIAPGGNYEQYF | TGTGCCAGCATAGCCCCGGGCGGGAACTACGAGCAGTACTTC
17 | TRBD2 | TRBJ2-7 | NA | TRBV19 | CASSTQRRLAGDNEQYF | TGTGCCAGTAGTACCCAACGCCGGCTAGCGGGAGATAACGAGCAGTACTTC
13 | NA | TRBJ1-4 | NA | TRBV27 | CASSFGGDEKLFF | TGTGCCAGCAGTTTTGGAGGGGATGAAAAACTGTTTTTT
16 | TRBD2 | TRBJ2-1 | NA | TRBV5-1 | CASSTATSGSYNEQFF | TGCGCCAGCAGCACCGCGACTAGCGGCTCCTACAATGAGCAGTTCTTC
15 | TRBD2 | TRBJ2-3 | NA | TRBV9 | CASSVAAGVGDTQYF | TGTGCCAGCAGCGTAGCGGCGGGAGTCGGAGATACGCAGTATTTT
13 | NA | TRBJ1-2 | NA | TRBV10-2 | CASSGQDVSGYTF | TGCGCCAGCAGTGGACAGGATGTTAGTGGCTACACCTTC
16 | NA | TRBJ1-1 | NA | TRBV7-7 | CASSFISVGARTEAFF | TGTGCCAGCAGCTTTATAAGCGTAGGGGCGAGGACTGAAGCTTTCTTT
15 | TRBD2 | TRBJ2-1 | NA | TRBV5-1 | CASSLMASGSNEQFF | TGCGCCAGCAGCTTGATGGCTAGCGGGAGCAATGAGCAGTTCTTC